Below, 16 T cell receptor beta chains from the same sample are listed, as sequenced in a study of cytomegalovirus exposure and HLA in healthy donors. The PCR contained 60 Vbeta and 13 Jbeta primers. Clones were read by immunoSEQ multiplex PCR, and TCRdb kept only the in-frame ones, dropping some. The sample has approximately 90,000 clones, around four fifths seen once. The source material was PBMCs. These receptors all stem from a woman aged 40 to 55 in good health and CMV-seronegative.

In this sample, this clone turned up a few times. The V call is TRBV13, the J call TRBJ1-1; no reliable D call. The V end was cut by 0 bases, the J end by 6 bases, with 5 bases between. Germline loops: CDR1 PRHDT, CDR2 FYEKMQ (reference sequence). The CDR3 spans 12 residues. As DNA, the CDR3 is TGTGCCAGCAGCTTAGGACGGGCTGAAGCTTTCTTT. This gives the protein CASSLGRAEAFF.

V is TRBV6-6 and J is TRBJ2-3; D may be TRBD1 (5 bases). Trimming stripped 2 bases from V and 5 bases from J, with 11 bases between. The CDR3 contains 14 residues. Germline V gene sequence: CDR1 MNHNY, CDR2 SVGAGI (reference sequence). DNA for the CDR3: TGTGCCAGCAGTTACGAAGGGGCGCAAGATACGCAGTATTTT. This encodes CASSYEGAQDTQYF.

This clone was picked up a small number of times. The chain uses TRBV19 and TRBJ1-2; 11 nucleotides match TRBD1. The junction had 6 bases not matched to a gene; V was cut back by 7 bases and J by 2 bases. CDR3 size: 15 residues. Germline V lookup: CDR1 LNHDA, CDR2 SQIVND (reference sequence). CDR3 nucleotides: TGTGCCAGTAAAGGACAGGGGGCGGGAAACTATGGCTACACCTTC. Translated: CASKGQGAGNYGYTF.

The chain carries TRBV27 and TRBJ1-5; D remains unclear. The CDR3 length is 16 residues. V gave up 6 bases and J gave up 2 bases, with 17 bases separating them. The germline V gene has CDR1 MNHEY and CDR2 SMNVEV (reference sequence). The CDR3 DNA sequence: TGTGCCAGCAGCCTCCGAGGAGGCACGGGCAATCAGCCCCAGCATTTT. This encodes CASSLRGGTGNQPQHF.

This clone appeared once. The CDR3 spells CASSASGGSYNEQFF. The CDR3 coding sequence is TGCGCCAGCAGCGCTAGCGGGGGGTCCTACAATGAGCAGTTCTTC. The rearrangement joins TRBV5-1 to TRBJ2-1, with 11 bases that match TRBD2. V was pared by 4 bases and J by 1 base, with 1 base of the junction left unmatched. Germline V gives CDR1 SGHRS, CDR2 YFSETQ. The CDR3 extends over 15 amino acids.

This rearrangement joins TRBV5-1 to TRBJ1-5; 9 bases match TRBD1. The CDR3 has 14 residues. Trimming took 4 bases from V and 6 from J; bases not matched to a gene: 5. Germline values: CDR1 SGHRS, CDR2 YFSETQ. The CDR3 sequence: CASSGGGQGQPQHF. The CDR3 DNA is TGCGCCAGCAGCGGTGGGGGACAGGGTCAGCCCCAGCATTTT. The entire variable domain, with the rest obtained from reference TRBV5-1 and TRBJ1-5, is as follows: KAGVTQTPRYLIKTRGQQVTLSCSPISGHRSVSWYQQTPGQGLQFLFEYFSETQRNKGNFPGRFSGRQFSNSRSEMNVSTLELGDSALYLCASSGGGQGQPQHFGDGTRLSIL.

This chain links TRBV15 with TRBJ2-7; 9 bases are a match to TRBD1. Germline V CDR1 and CDR2: LNHNV, YYDKDF (reference sequence). CDR3 size: 16 residues. V shed 0 bases, J shed 2 bases, and the junction held 5 bases outside the gene matches. The DNA for the CDR3 is TGTGCCACCAGCAGAGATCCGGGACAGGGAACCTACGAGCAGTACTTC. The encoded protein is CATSRDPGQGTYEQYF. Looking up the rest from reference TRBV15 and TRBJ2-7 gives the full variable domain: DAMVIQNPRYQVTQFGKPVTLSCSQTLNHNVMYWYQQKSSQAPKLLFHYYDKDFNNEADTPDNFQSRRPNTSFCFLDIRSPGLGDTAMYLCATSRDPGQGTYEQYFGPGTRLTVT.

The J gene is TRBJ2-7, the V gene TRBV7-8; weak D call: TRBD1 (5 bases). The CDR3 runs 15 residues. Trimming removed 5 bases from V and 1 base from J, with 15 bases in between. Germline CDR1 SGHVS, CDR2 FQNEAQ. CDR3 DNA sequence: TGTGCCAGCAGCCAACCCGACAGATCTTCCTACGAGCAGTACTTC. Translating gives CASSQPDRSSYEQYF.

The rearrangement links TRBV4-2 to TRBJ1-3; 10 positions agree with TRBD1. Germline lookup yields CDR1 LGHNA and CDR2 YNFKEQ. V lost 8 bases, J lost 4 bases, and 11 bases stayed unmatched. The CDR3 has 16 amino acids. CDR3 loop: CASGKTGTGDGNTIYF. In DNA, the CDR3 is TGTGCCAGCGGGAAAACCGGGACAGGGGACGGAAACACCATATATTTT.

This clone was counted only a few times. The chain couples TRBV7-8 to TRBJ2-3; TRBD2 might be the D (5 bases). Germline CDR1 reads SGHVS; CDR2 reads FQNEAQ. The CDR3 consists of 11 residues. V was shortened by 2 bases and J by 9 bases, with 6 bases between the two germline ends. In DNA form, the CDR3 reads TGTGCCAGCAGCTTATCGGGAACGCAGTATTTT. Translating it yields CASSLSGTQYF.

This chain uses TRBV29-1 with TRBJ1-1; D is uncertain. V was clipped by 5 bases and J by 1 base, with 11 bases between them. CDR1 is SQVTM, CDR2 ANQGSEA, per germline. The CDR3 has 13 residues. The CDR3 reads CSVYTEPNTEAFF. CDR3 coding DNA: TGCAGCGTTTACACAGAGCCGAACACTGAAGCTTTCTTT. Looking up the rest from reference TRBV29-1 and TRBJ1-1 gives the full variable domain: SAVISQKPSRDICQRGTSLTIQCQVDSQVTMMFWYRQQPGQSLTLIATANQGSEATYESGFVIDKFPISRPNLTFSTLTVSNMSPEDSSIYLCSVYTEPNTEAFFGQGTRLTVV.

The V gene is TRBV7-7, the J gene TRBJ2-1; D is possibly TRBD2 (6 bases). The germline V gene encodes CDR1 SSHAT and CDR2 FNYEAQ (reference sequence). With 5 bases removed from V and 7 bases from J, the gap between germline ends came to 15 bases. The CDR3 is made up of 14 amino acids. The CDR3 DNA sequence: TGTGCCAGCAGCCCAGACCACCGGGGGAATGAGCAGTTCTTC. This codes for CASSPDHRGNEQFF.

The V call is TRBV19, the J call TRBJ1-4; no definite D call. V dropped 3 bases and J dropped 0 bases, with 8 bases sitting between them. The CDR3 loop spans 15 amino acids. The germline gives CDR1 LNHDA, CDR2 SQIVND (reference sequence). This CDR3 reads CASSMGVATNEKLFF. Here the CDR3 DNA reads TGTGCCAGTAGTATGGGCGTTGCAACTAATGAAAAACTGTTTTTT.

There are a few counts of this clone. The chain is built from TRBV7-9 and TRBJ1-4; weak D call: TRBD1 (6 bases). The CDR3 totals 14 residues. Trimming took off 1 base at V and 5 bases at J, with 8 bases between the two ends. The V gene's germline CDR1 is SEHNR and CDR2 FQNEAQ (reference sequence). CDR3 sequence (DNA): TGTGCCAGCAGCTTAGGAGACAGGAATGAAAAACTGTTTTTT. It yields the protein CASSLGDRNEKLFF.

The CDR3 spells CATSSSGTGSNEQFF. The CDR3 nucleotides are TGTGCCACCAGCAGCTCCGGGACAGGGTCGAATGAGCAGTTCTTC. The rearrangement joins TRBV15 to TRBJ2-1, with 9 bases fitting TRBD1. V gave up 3 bases and J gave up 7 bases; unmatched junction bases: 7. Germline CDR1 reads LNHNV; CDR2 reads YYDKDF (reference sequence). The CDR3 spans 15 residues.

This clone was seen only a few times. The rearrangement uses TRBV7-9 and TRBJ2-5; TRBD2 agrees at 8 bases. With V trimmed by 4 bases and J by 4 bases, 5 bases remained unmatched. In germline, CDR1 is SEHNR, CDR2 FQNEAQ (reference sequence). The CDR3 spans 14 residues. DNA of the CDR3: TGTGCCAGCAGCTGGGGCGGGGGGCGAGAGACCCAGTACTTC. Translating it yields CASSWGGGRETQYF.